This record concerns one T cell receptor (beta chain) sequence. What it recognizes is unknown. CD4+ T cells from unexposed donors were obtained before the COVID-19 pandemic (2011-2018). CD4+ T cells were isolated from the cells after roughly 11 days of culture. Sequencing was performed with immunoSEQ multiplex PCR; in TCRdb, only in-frame clones are kept and a portion is missing. The sample has over 25,000 clones; approximately 78% are singletons. The data were taken from a study of CD4 T cells in relation to SARS-CoV-2 and coronaviruses. Overall study context: PBMCs were cultured with antigen for roughly 11 days before TCR beta sequencing.

Study observations and caveats: Samples before the pandemic and after infection were not matched within any donor.

Germline V CDR1 and CDR2: SGHRS, YFSETQ. The CDR3 runs to 19 residues. V was clipped by 1 base and J by 0 bases, with 21 bases between them. The chain combines TRBV5-1 with TRBJ2-3; D is perhaps TRBD2 (5 bases). Material: CD4+ T cells from PBMCs, cultured in vitro. The TCR comes from a human donor in good health. DNA for the CDR3: TGCGCCAGCAGCTTGTCTTTCGGGGTTGTGGGCTCTAGCACAGATACGCAGTATTTT. Residues: CASSLSFGVVGSSTDTQYF.